This is a list of T cell receptor beta chains from one sample in a study of cytomegalovirus exposure and HLA in healthy donors. Measured with immunoSEQ multiplex PCR; TCRdb has only the in-frame clones, and not every one. This table has about 190,000 clones, approximately 80% appearing once. What was sequenced was PBMCs. All receptors derive from a woman aged 25 to 39 in good health and CMV-seropositive. Both conserved end residues are part of each CDR3. The D gene is left open where the match is weak. Only part of the rows carry a size: once, few, many, or a class if the clone is expanded.

V	D	size	J	DNA	CDR3
TRBV13	-	-	TRBJ1-3	TGTGCCAGCAGCTTAGGCCCGCCCACCGGGGACACCATATATTTT	CASSLGPPTGDTIYF
TRBV28	-	-	TRBJ1-4	TGTGCCAGCACCGCGGGTGGGAGGAATGAAAAACTGTTTTTT	CASTAGGRNEKLFF
TRBV9	-	-	TRBJ1-1	TGTGCCAGCAGCGCCAGTGGGGCTGCTACTGAAGCTTTCTTT	CASSASGAATEAFF
TRBV6-5	-	once	TRBJ2-5	TGTGCCAGCACCCCAGGGGAGAGGGTACTGACCCAGTACTTC	CASTPGERVLTQYF
TRBV7-9	-	-	TRBJ2-2	TGTTCCAGCAGCTTATCTCTCGGGGAGCTGTTTTTT	CSSSLSLGELFF
TRBV28	-	-	TRBJ1-3	TGTGCCAGCAGCCAAGCCCCAGGTTTCTCTGGAAACACCATATATTTT	CASSQAPGFSGNTIYF
TRBV28	TRBD1	-	TRBJ2-7	TGTGCCAGCAGTTTTGGGGGACAGGGGCAATACGAGCAGTACTTC	CASSFGGQGQYEQYF
TRBV19	TRBD1	-	TRBJ1-5	TGTGCCAGTACCGATCGCCCCAGACAGGGGCCGCCCCAGCATTTT	CASTDRPRQGPPQHF
TRBV28	-	-	TRBJ2-7	TGTGCCAGCAGTTTATCGGTAGCTGGGTCCTACGAGCAGTACTTC	CASSLSVAGSYEQYF
TRBV27	TRBD2	-	TRBJ2-7	TGTGCCAGCAGTTTTAGCGGGAGGGCCTACGAGCAGTACTTC	CASSFSGRAYEQYF
TRBV30	-	-	TRBJ1-6	TGTGCCTGGAGTCTGGGTAGGGGTGGTTCACCCCTCCACTTT	CAWSLGRGGSPLHF
TRBV10-3	TRBD1	-	TRBJ1-5	TGTGCCATCAAAGGGACAGGCCCAGATCAGCCCCAGCATTTT	CAIKGTGPDQPQHF
TRBV4-1	-	-	TRBJ2-7	TGCGCCAGCAGCCAAACCCTTCCGAGAGGGCTACCCTACGAGCAGTACTTC	CASSQTLPRGLPYEQYF
TRBV4-1	-	-	TRBJ2-5	TGCGCCAGCAGCCAAGATCCCGCCGCTACCTCCAAAGAGACCCAGTACTTC	CASSQDPAATSKETQYF
TRBV27	-	-	TRBJ2-5	TGTGCCAGCAGTTTACAGGGGAAAGAGACCCAGTACTTC	CASSLQGKETQYF
TRBV5-1	-	-	TRBJ2-5	TGCGCCAGCAGCTTTTTGTCAGTCCAAGAGACCCAGTACTTC	CASSFLSVQETQYF
TRBV25-1	-	-	TRBJ2-7	TGTGCCAGCAGTGAGGGCCCCTACGAGCAGTACTTC	CASSEGPYEQYF
TRBV7-9	TRBD2	-	TRBJ2-7	TGTGCCAGCAGCGCAGGTGTTGGTAGCGGGAGACACGAGCAGTACTTC	CASSAGVGSGRHEQYF
TRBV9	TRBD2	-	TRBJ2-7	TGTGCCAGCAGCGTAGCGGGAGGGCAGAAGCAGTACTTC	CASSVAGGQKQYF
TRBV5-1	TRBD1	-	TRBJ1-2	TGCGCCAGCAGCTTGGGGAGCGGGACAGGGACACATGGCTACACCTTC	CASSLGSGTGTHGYTF
TRBV11-3	TRBD1	once	TRBJ2-7	TGTGCCAGCAGCTTATATAGGGGACAGAGGAACGAGCAGTACTTC	CASSLYRGQRNEQYF
TRBV27	-	-	TRBJ2-5	TGTGCCAGCAGTCGAGCGGGTATGGAGACCCAGTACTTC	CASSRAGMETQYF
TRBV4-2	TRBD1	-	TRBJ1-6	TGTGCCAGCAGCCAAGAAGGGCTGACAGGGGAAAATTCACCCCTCCACTTT	CASSQEGLTGENSPLHF
TRBV19	-	-	TRBJ2-5	TGTGCCAGTAGTTTCCTCCACGGGGAAGAGACCCAGTACTTC	CASSFLHGEETQYF
TRBV7-9	-	-	TRBJ2-1	TGTGCCAGCAGCTTAGCGGGAGCGAATAATGAGCAGTTCTTC	CASSLAGANNEQFF
TRBV2	TRBD2	-	TRBJ2-7	TGTGCCAGCAGTGATAGGGCTAGCGGGGATTACGAGCAGTACTTC	CASSDRASGDYEQYF
TRBV5-1	-	-	TRBJ2-5	TGCGCCAGCAGCGGAACAGGGCTTCAAGAGACCCAGTACTTC	CASSGTGLQETQYF
TRBV30	TRBD2	-	TRBJ2-3	TGTGCCTGGAAGGAGCGGGGAACCACAGATACGCAGTATTTT	CAWKERGTTDTQYF
TRBV4-2	TRBD2	once	TRBJ2-3	TGTGCCAGCAGCCAAGAGGTTAGCGGGGCCCCGGATACGCAGTATTTT	CASSQEVSGAPDTQYF
TRBV7-8	-	-	TRBJ2-7	TGTGCCAGCAGCTTCGGCAGGGACTACGAGCAGTACTTC	CASSFGRDYEQYF
TRBV6-6	TRBD1	-	TRBJ2-7	TGTGCCAGCCAACAGGGGGGACCGGGCGAGCAGTACTTC	CASQQGGPGEQYF
TRBV28	TRBD2	-	TRBJ2-6	TGTGCCAGCTCCCCCTTGGGGGGGTCGGGGGCCAACGTCCTGACTTTC	CASSPLGGSGANVLTF
TRBV19	TRBD2	few	TRBJ2-7	TGTGCCAGTAGTGGTGGACTAGCGGGAGACTACGAGCAGTACTTC	CASSGGLAGDYEQYF
TRBV4-3	TRBD2	-	TRBJ2-3	TGCGCCAGCAGCCAAGATTTAGCGACTAGCGGGAGCACAGATACGCAGTATTTT	CASSQDLATSGSTDTQYF
TRBV4-1	-	few	TRBJ1-6	TGCGCCAGCAGCGGGGCAAATCATAATTCACCCCTCCACTTT	CASSGANHNSPLHF
TRBV5-1	TRBD1	-	TRBJ2-1	TGCGCCAGCCGGACAGGGGGCGTGATGTCTAGCGGGTACAATGAGCAGTTCTTC	CASRTGGVMSSGYNEQFF
TRBV5-4	TRBD2	-	TRBJ2-2	TGTGCCAGCAGCTCGGGGGGAGCCGGGGAGCTGTTTTTT	CASSSGGAGELFF
TRBV19	TRBD2	-	TRBJ2-5	TGTGCCAGTAGTATGTCTCTAGCGGGGGGGCAAGAGACCCAGTACTTC	CASSMSLAGGQETQYF
TRBV13	TRBD1	few	TRBJ2-2	TGTGCCAGCAGCCCAGAGACAGGGTATGTCGGGGAGCTGTTTTTT	CASSPETGYVGELFF
TRBV11-2	-	-	TRBJ1-1	TGTGCCAGCAGCTCCTCGCGGGGATGGACTGAAGCTTTCTTT	CASSSSRGWTEAFF
TRBV30	-	-	TRBJ2-3	TGTGCCTGGAGTCCGGGACTGGACGGCACAGATACGCAGTATTTT	CAWSPGLDGTDTQYF
TRBV9	-	once	TRBJ2-7	TGTGCCAGCAGCGTAGGTCAGTCCTACGAGCAGTACTTC	CASSVGQSYEQYF
TRBV19	-	-	TRBJ2-1	TGTGCCAGTAGTATTATTTGGACAGAGTTGAACAATGAGCAGTTCTTC	CASSIIWTELNNEQFF
TRBV28	TRBD1	-	TRBJ2-7	TGTGCCAGCAGTCCGACAGGGGGCTACTACGAGCAGTACTTC	CASSPTGGYYEQYF
TRBV6-4	-	-	TRBJ2-7	TGTGCCAGCAGTCCGGGACTGGACAGGATTCCCTACGAGCAGTACTTC	CASSPGLDRIPYEQYF
TRBV27	-	-	TRBJ2-2	TGTGCCAGCAGTTTAATAAGAGGGGGGGAGCTGTTTTTT	CASSLIRGGELFF
TRBV6-5	TRBD1	few	TRBJ1-2	TGTGCCAGCAGTGTGACAGGGAACTATGGCTACACCTTC	CASSVTGNYGYTF
TRBV28	-	-	TRBJ2-2	TGTGCCAGCAGTTTAAATCCGAGCACCGGGGAGCTGTTTTTT	CASSLNPSTGELFF
TRBV23-1	-	-	TRBJ2-3	TGCGCCAGCAGTCAATCGGACAGCGAGAGCACAGATACGCAGTATTTT	CASSQSDSESTDTQYF
TRBV6-6	-	-	TRBJ1-3	TGTGCCAGCAGCCCCCTCAGGGGCTGGGGAAACACCATATATTTT	CASSPLRGWGNTIYF
TRBV7-2	-	few	TRBJ2-7	TGTGCCAGCAGCTTAGTTAGAGGTCGGGAAGCCTACGAGCAGTACTTC	CASSLVRGREAYEQYF
TRBV5-1	-	-	TRBJ1-2	TGCGCCAGCAGCATTTACGGGGGGGCAAGCTATGGCTACACCTTC	CASSIYGGASYGYTF
TRBV6-5	-	once	TRBJ2-7	TGTGCCAGCAGTTACGAAGCCGAAAGCTACGAGCAGTACTTC	CASSYEAESYEQYF
TRBV29-1	TRBD1	-	TRBJ1-1	TGCAGCGTCGCCCCGACAGGGGGGGACACTGAAGCTTTCTTT	CSVAPTGGDTEAFF
TRBV7-9	TRBD1	-	TRBJ1-6	TGTGCCAGCAGCCCAGGGGGGCTATATAATTCACCCCTCCACTTT	CASSPGGLYNSPLHF
TRBV6-1	-	-	TRBJ1-2	TGTGCCAGCAGTGAAGGAACAGCATCGAACTATGGCTACACCTTC	CASSEGTASNYGYTF
TRBV23-1	-	-	TRBJ1-3	TGCGCCAGCAGTCGGAACACAGGTCTTTCTGGAAACACCATATATTTT	CASSRNTGLSGNTIYF